Here is one T cell receptor (beta chain) with its context. It lacks a known antigen. Nothing much larger sits one base from this clone, and base qualities are not available. The immunoSEQ Assay, a bias-controlled multiplex PCR, was used to amplify TCRbeta CDR3 regions from genomic DNA. The original methods were these. Nucleated cell counts per sample were estimated from amplification of reference gene primers within the assay. To quantify the absolute abundance of each unique TCRbeta CDR3 rearrangement, sequence reads were collapsed and filtered. For each sample, productive Simpson clonality was calculated as the square root of Simpson's diversity index over productive rearrangements. In its TCRdb copy, this immuneACCESS table keeps in-frame sequences only and misses some clones. Where compared with another copy, unresolved V genes explain less than half of these, and the others have no known cause. Clone size and the V and J calls come from that table; the DNA yielded D and trimming. The table for this sample lists around 83,000 clones; 85% of them were counted only once. The top ten constitute 14% of the sample.

Whole blood was collected in K2EDTA tubes by collaborating institutions according to the institutions' own protocols. Collaborator samples were shipped for TCRbeta analysis as frozen whole blood, isolated PBMCs, or DNA extracted from either sample type. This sample stems from a study of blood T cell repertoires in COVID-19 (dated by TCRdb to about 2020). Describing the broader study: Samples from collaborators originated in the United States, Italy and Spain and spanned both the acute and convalescent phases of COVID-19. Where available, HLA class I and class II types were obtained from metadata supplied by the sample provider rather than from assay-based typing. Subjects who had been exposed to COVID-19, were actively infected with it, or had recovered from it provided the deeply sampled blood TCRbeta repertoires that made up the dataset. The prospective study material was composed of cDNA or gDNA derived from T cells, B-cell-depleted T cells, or PBMCs. Samples were obtained from the ongoing ImmuneRACE study (first 160 participants) and from about 1,300 subjects provided by 6 global collaborators. The repertoires were made available in a free public database intended to serve as a resource for research on the immune response to SARS-CoV-2. Sample metadata almost always included a de-identified subject ID, COVID-19 status, age in years and sex.

Based on the germline V gene, the CDR1 and CDR2 sequences are LGHNA and YSLEER. From its cysteine to its phenylalanine, the CDR3 spans 16 amino acids. The CDR3 DNA has 48 bases and is translated from base 1. V is clipped by 2 bases and J by 5 bases, and the sequence between their germline boundaries is 15 bases long. The paper as a whole reports these results and caveats: The quantity of clinical and demographic metadata differed by source and by participant and was supplied without curation.

The chain joins TRBV4-3 to TRBJ2-2; TRBD2 might be the D gene, on 5 matching bases. Material for sequencing was peripheral blood. The clonotype originates from a woman between 65 and 79 years old with acute or convalescent COVID-19. The CDR3 sequence is CASSQTIDRGTGELFF. The DNA is TGCGCCAGCAGCCAAACGATCGACCGAGGGACCGGGGAGCTGTTTTTT.